This T cell receptor (beta chain) came from a study of T cells in Graves' hyperthyroidism and ophthalmopathy. This clonotype was seen many times. Its antigen remains unknown. Study-wide results and caveats: The majority of expanded thyroid clonotypes above 0.001 also appeared in blood.

V was shortened by 5 bases and J by 2 bases, with 9 bases between the two germline ends. The CDR3 sequence is 13 residues long. Germline lookup yields CDR1 SNHLY and CDR2 FYNNEI. RNA transcripts served as the template for amplifying TCR beta CDR3 regions. RT-PCR in the first round (using the HTBI primer set) targeted the TCR CDR3. Each CDR3 protein gets one entry after TCRdb re-called the multiplex PCR reads with MiXCR. Here the sample spans under 300,000 distinct CDR3 sequences, around 15% being singletons. The sequence derives from a woman between 40 and 55 years old with Graves' hyperthyroidism. J is TRBJ1-1 and V is TRBV2, with D uncertain. Sequenced material: blood. CDR3 DNA sequence: TGTGCCAGCAGTAAATGGGTCAACACTGAAGCTTTCTTT. Amino acid sequence: CASSKWVNTEAFF.